Presented here are 26 T cell receptor beta chains from one specimen sequenced in a study of blood T cell repertoires in COVID-19. Sequenced by immunoSEQ multiplex PCR; TCRdb stores in-frame clones only, minus some. The sample shows approximately 150,000 clones, 84% of them seen only once. The specimen sequenced was peripheral blood. These receptors originate from a man aged 65 to 85 with active or convalescent COVID-19.

This chain connects TRBV7-3 to TRBJ2-5, with a tentative D call TRBD2 (6 bases). Trimming cost V 1 base and J 5 bases, with 17 bases left between them. The CDR3 is 16 amino acids. Germline V gives CDR1 SGHTA, CDR2 FQGTGA. CDR3 loop: CASSLMAQGGMETQYF. In DNA form, the CDR3 reads TGTGCCAGCAGCTTAATGGCTCAGGGCGGGATGGAGACCCAGTACTTC.

The chain couples TRBV29-1 to TRBJ2-5; TRBD1 might be the D (6 bases). Germline assignment: CDR1 SQVTM and CDR2 ANQGSEA. Trimming stripped 6 bases from V and 5 bases from J, with 13 bases between. The CDR3 is 12 amino acids. The CDR3 reads CSVLQGSETQYF. The CDR3 coding sequence is TGCAGCGTCCTACAGGGTAGCGAGACCCAGTACTTC. The complete variable domain, with remaining parts taken from reference TRBV29-1 and TRBJ2-5, reads SAVISQKPSRDICQRGTSLTIQCQVDSQVTMMFWYRQQPGQSLTLIATANQGSEATYESGFVIDKFPISRPNLTFSTLTVSNMSPEDSSIYLCSVLQGSETQYFGPGTRLLVL.

The V gene is TRBV3-1 (or the pseudogene TRBV3-2), the J gene TRBJ1-1; TRBD1 is a possible D gene (5 bases). This CDR3 region has 13 residues. CDR1 LGHDT and CDR2 YNNKEL come from the germline V gene (reference sequence). V lost 8 bases and J 8 bases, leaving 18 bases between the germline ends. CDR3 residues: CASSRQHFKEAFF. DNA of the CDR3: TGTGCCAGCTCCCGACAGCACTTTAAGGAAGCTTTCTTT.

The rearrangement links TRBV18 to TRBJ2-7; the D is unclear. V gave up 4 bases and J gave up 2 bases, with 9 bases separating them. CDR3 length: 13 amino acids. Per the germline V gene, CDR1 is KGHSH and CDR2 is LQKENI. The CDR3 DNA sequence: TGTGCCAGCTCACTTAGGAGAACCTACGAGCAGTACTTC. Its protein is CASSLRRTYEQYF.

This chain links TRBV18 with TRBJ2-3, with 14 nucleotides matching TRBD2. J gave up 4 bases and V 4 bases, and 4 bases lay outside the gene matches. In germline, CDR1 is KGHSH, CDR2 LQKENI. The CDR3 length is 16 residues. This CDR3 is CASSLGLAGDSDTQYF. CDR3 bases: TGTGCCAGCTCACTGGGACTAGCGGGAGATTCAGATACGCAGTATTTT.

The V call is TRBV11-2, the J call TRBJ1-2, with D hard to call. This CDR3 has 16 residues. V dropped 4 bases and J dropped 0 bases, with 15 bases sitting between them. From germline, CDR1 is SGHAT and CDR2 FQNNGV. CDR3 DNA: TGTGCCAGCAGCTCATACGCTCGGGTGGCTAACTATGGCTACACCTTC. This gives the protein CASSSYARVANYGYTF.

This sequence joins TRBV28 and TRBJ2-5; 9 bases line up with TRBD2. This CDR3 spans 16 amino acids. With 4 bases clipped from V and 2 bases from J, the junction kept 8 bases outside the gene matches. CDR1 MDHEN and CDR2 SYDVKM come from the germline V gene. CDR3 in DNA: TGTGCCAGCAGTTGGGGGGGAGCGGGAGGACAAGAGACCCAGTACTTC. It codes for CASSWGGAGGQETQYF.

This clone was observed once. V usage is TRBV15 and J usage is TRBJ2-4, with TRBD1 matching over 7 bases. CDR3 size: 17 residues. Germline CDR1 and CDR2: LNHNV and YYDKDF (reference sequence). V gave up 3 bases and J gave up 1 base; unmatched junction bases: 9. CDR3 sequence reads: CATSRGDRLRAKNIQYF. CDR3 in DNA: TGTGCCACCAGCAGGGGGGACAGACTACGTGCCAAAAACATTCAGTACTTC. Full variable domain (outside the CDR3, taken from reference TRBV15 and TRBJ2-4): DAMVIQNPRYQVTQFGKPVTLSCSQTLNHNVMYWYQQKSSQAPKLLFHYYDKDFNNEADTPDNFQSRRPNTSFCFLDIRSPGLGDTAMYLCATSRGDRLRAKNIQYFGAGTRLSVL.

V is TRBV5-6 and J is TRBJ2-2; 12 bases match TRBD1. V trimming: 3 bases; J trimming: 5 bases; junction bases outside the gene matches: 5. CDR1 is SGHDT, CDR2 YYEEEE, per germline. This CDR3 is 16 amino acids long. The CDR3 protein is CASSSPGQGATGELFF. As DNA, the CDR3 is TGTGCCAGCAGCTCTCCGGGACAGGGGGCAACCGGGGAGCTGTTTTTT. Full variable domain (missing parts from reference TRBV5-6 and TRBJ2-2): DAGVTQSPTHLIKTRGQQVTLRCSPKSGHDTVSWYQQALGQGPQFIFQYYEEEERQRGNFPDRFSGHQFPNYSSELNVNALLLGDSALYLCASSSPGQGATGELFFGEGSRLTVL.

The rearrangement links TRBV21-1 to TRBJ2-1; TRBD2, the table's D call, was not compared with the DNA. TRBV21-1 corresponds to a pseudogene. The CDR3 has 19 residues. The CDR3 region is CASTNGSGAGGNSYNEQFF. CDR3 nucleotides: TGTGCCAGCACAAATGGGAGCGGGGCGGGCGGCAACTCCTACAATGAGCAGTTCTTC.

Only one count was recorded for this clone. The chain combines TRBV11-2 with TRBJ2-1; 7 positions match TRBD1. CDR1 is SGHAT and CDR2 is FQNNGV in the germline V gene. V gave up 4 bases and J gave up 8 bases; unmatched junction bases: 2. The CDR3 runs to 12 residues. In DNA, the CDR3 is TGTGCCAGCAGCTCACAGGGGTATGAGCAGTTCTTC. Protein product: CASSSQGYEQFF.

The V call is TRBV6-5, the J call TRBJ2-4; TRBD1 is a possible D gene (5 bases). This CDR3 has 16 residues. The V end lost 2 bases, the J end lost 0 bases, and 11 bases lay between the germline ends. Germline-derived CDR1 and CDR2 are MNHEY and SVGAGI. The chain's CDR3 is CASSYVQGQAKNIQYF. DNA of the CDR3: TGTGCCAGCAGTTACGTGCAGGGTCAAGCCAAAAACATTCAGTACTTC.

The V and J genes are TRBV11-2 and TRBJ1-2; D might be TRBD1 (6 bases). CDR3 length: 14 amino acids. CDR1 and CDR2 from the germline V gene are SGHAT and FQNNGV. V was cut by 1 base and J by 3 bases, with 9 bases left in between. CDR3 sequence reads: CASSLVRQDYGYTF. CDR3 bases: TGTGCCAGCAGCTTAGTTCGACAGGACTATGGCTACACCTTC.

J is TRBJ2-6 and V is TRBV9; the D gene is possibly TRBD1 (5 bases). The CDR3 is 17 residues long. V lost 0 bases and J lost 3, with 13 bases in between. Per the germline V gene, CDR1 is SGDLS and CDR2 is YYNGEE. CDR3 sequence: CASSVALPTVGANVLTF. The DNA for the CDR3 is TGTGCCAGCAGCGTAGCCCTACCGACAGTTGGGGCCAACGTCCTGACTTTC.

The chain recombines TRBV5-1 with TRBJ1-1; D gene ambiguous. V was trimmed by 1 base and J by 5 bases, leaving 9 bases between them. The CDR3 spans 13 residues. Looked up from germline, CDR1 is SGHRS and CDR2 is YFSETQ. In DNA form, the CDR3 reads TGCGCCAGCAGCTTGACGGCGGCTACTGAAGCTTTCTTT. Translated: CASSLTAATEAFF.

The chain has TRBV7-2 and TRBJ1-5; 9 bases line up with TRBD1. J lost 2 bases, V lost 7 bases, and 3 bases had no gene match. This CDR3 has 14 residues. Germline V gene data show CDR1 as SGHTA and CDR2 as FQGNSA. The CDR3 sequence: CASMTGGGNQPQHF. The CDR3, as DNA: TGTGCCAGCATGACAGGGGGAGGCAATCAGCCCCAGCATTTT.

The chain's CDR3 is CASSSRDRDYGGYTF. The CDR3 DNA is TGTGCCAGCAGTTCCCGGGACAGGGACTATGGTGGCTACACCTTC. The chain has TRBV28 and TRBJ1-2; 9 bases align to TRBD1. Germline V gene lookup returns CDR1 MDHEN and CDR2 SYDVKM. The CDR3 is 15 amino acids. The V and J ends lost 4 bases and 7 bases, in that order; junction bases with no gene match: 10.

The genes are TRBV6-5 and TRBJ2-7; D may be TRBD1 (6 bases). V lost 6 bases and J 0 bases, leaving 15 bases between the germline ends. The CDR3 consists of 15 residues. Germline values: CDR1 MNHEY, CDR2 SVGAGI. The CDR3 is CASRGWGQSSYEQYF. Here the CDR3 DNA reads TGTGCCAGCAGGGGTTGGGGGCAGAGCTCCTACGAGCAGTACTTC.

J is TRBJ2-1 and V is TRBV27; TRBD1 matches 7 bases. The CDR3 runs to 15 residues. J gave up 5 bases and V 0 bases, and 4 bases lay outside the gene matches. Germline V gene sequence: CDR1 MNHEY, CDR2 SMNVEV (reference sequence). The CDR3 loop reads CASSLSSTGDNEQFF. The CDR3 DNA reads as TGTGCCAGCAGTTTATCGTCCACAGGGGACAATGAGCAGTTCTTC.

This rearrangement joins TRBV7-9 to TRBJ1-5, with 8 bases that match TRBD1. With V trimmed by 5 bases and J by 8 bases, 5 bases remained unmatched. Germline CDR1 is SEHNR and CDR2 is FQNEAQ (reference sequence). This CDR3 is built from 13 residues. In DNA, the CDR3 is TGTGCCAGCAGCGTGACAGGGGCCGAGCCCCAGCATTTT. Translating it yields CASSVTGAEPQHF.

V gene TRBV11-2 combines with J gene TRBJ2-6, with a tentative D call TRBD1 (5 bases). CDR3 length equals 19 residues. V was trimmed by 11 bases and J by 0 bases, leaving 26 bases between them. CDR1 SGHAT and CDR2 FQNNGV come from the germline V gene. The CDR3 region is CASLGWGWKSNSGANVLTF. CDR3 bases: TGTGCCTCCTTGGGTTGGGGCTGGAAAAGCAACTCTGGGGCCAACGTCCTGACTTTC.

This sequence joins TRBV28 and TRBJ2-7; D gene ambiguous. In germline, CDR1 is MDHEN, CDR2 SYDVKM. The CDR3 runs to 11 residues. DNA of the CDR3: TGTGCTGCAAGGAGTCCTCTCGAGCAGTACTTC. Encoded protein: CAARSPLEQYF.

V usage is TRBV7-9 and J usage is TRBJ2-1; D is undetermined. Germline V gene lookup returns CDR1 SEHNR and CDR2 FQNEAQ (reference sequence). Trimming took off 4 bases at V and 3 bases at J, with 13 bases between the two ends. The CDR3 runs to 15 residues. The CDR3 nucleotides read TGTGCCAGCAGCTCGTCGGGTAACCGCTACAATGAGCAGTTCTTC. This encodes CASSSSGNRYNEQFF.

V usage is TRBV4-3 and J usage is TRBJ1-5; the match to TRBD1 covers 8 bases. Germline values: CDR1 LGHNA, CDR2 YSLEER. This CDR3 has 15 amino acids. The trim removed 1 base at V and 7 bases at J, leaving 6 bases unmatched. This CDR3 is CASSQGTGRGQPQHF. CDR3 coding DNA: TGCGCCAGCAGCCAAGGGACAGGGAGGGGCCAGCCCCAGCATTTT.

The chain joins TRBV2 to TRBJ1-4, with 10 bases that match TRBD1. Germline CDR1 reads SNHLY; CDR2 reads FYNNEI. The CDR3 totals 15 residues. V was pared by 2 bases and J by 8 bases, with 5 bases of the junction left unmatched. The CDR3 bases are TGTGCCAGCAGTGAAAATGGACAGGGGGGCGAAAAACTGTTTTTT. This gives the protein CASSENGQGGEKLFF.

The chain couples TRBV19 to TRBJ2-5; 8 positions match TRBD2. The CDR3 spans 15 residues. Germline V gives CDR1 LNHDA, CDR2 SQIVND (reference sequence). Germline trimming cut 5 bases from V and 4 bases from J; bases unmatched to any gene: 9. CDR3 DNA: TGTGCCAGTAGTTCCGTCGCGGGGGGCTTAGAGACCCAGTACTTC. Its translation: CASSSVAGGLETQYF.